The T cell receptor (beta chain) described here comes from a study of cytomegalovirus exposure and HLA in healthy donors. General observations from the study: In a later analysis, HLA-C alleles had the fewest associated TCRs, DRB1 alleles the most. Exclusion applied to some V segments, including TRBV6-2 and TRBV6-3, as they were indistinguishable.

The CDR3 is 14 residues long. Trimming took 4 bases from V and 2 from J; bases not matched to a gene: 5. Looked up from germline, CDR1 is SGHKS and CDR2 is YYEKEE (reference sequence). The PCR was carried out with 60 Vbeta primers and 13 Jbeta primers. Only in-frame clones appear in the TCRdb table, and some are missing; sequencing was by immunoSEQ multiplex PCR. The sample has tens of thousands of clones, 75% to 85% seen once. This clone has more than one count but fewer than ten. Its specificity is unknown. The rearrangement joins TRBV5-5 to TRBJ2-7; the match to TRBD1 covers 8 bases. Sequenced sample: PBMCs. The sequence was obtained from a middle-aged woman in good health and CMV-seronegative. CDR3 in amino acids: CASSGQGLAYEQYF. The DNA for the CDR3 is TGTGCCAGCAGCGGACAGGGTTTAGCCTACGAGCAGTACTTC. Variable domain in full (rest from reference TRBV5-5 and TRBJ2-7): DAGVTQSPTHLIKTRGQQVTLRCSPISGHKSVSWYQQVLGQGPQFIFQYYEKEERGRGNFPDRFSARQFPNYSSELNVNALLLGDSALYLCASSGQGLAYEQYFGPGTRLTVT.